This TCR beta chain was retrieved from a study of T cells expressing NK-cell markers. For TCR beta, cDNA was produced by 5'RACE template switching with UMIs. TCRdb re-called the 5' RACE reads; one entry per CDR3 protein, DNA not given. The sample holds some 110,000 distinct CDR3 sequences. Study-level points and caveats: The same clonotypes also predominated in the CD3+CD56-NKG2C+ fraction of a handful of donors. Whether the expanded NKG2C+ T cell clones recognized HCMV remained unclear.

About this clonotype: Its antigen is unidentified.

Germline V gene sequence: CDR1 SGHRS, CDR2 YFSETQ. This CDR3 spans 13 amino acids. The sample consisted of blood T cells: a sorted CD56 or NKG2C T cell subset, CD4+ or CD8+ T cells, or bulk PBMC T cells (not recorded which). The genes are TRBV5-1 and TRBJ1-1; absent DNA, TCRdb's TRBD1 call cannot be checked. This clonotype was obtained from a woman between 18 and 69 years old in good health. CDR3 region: CASSPRTGWEAFF.